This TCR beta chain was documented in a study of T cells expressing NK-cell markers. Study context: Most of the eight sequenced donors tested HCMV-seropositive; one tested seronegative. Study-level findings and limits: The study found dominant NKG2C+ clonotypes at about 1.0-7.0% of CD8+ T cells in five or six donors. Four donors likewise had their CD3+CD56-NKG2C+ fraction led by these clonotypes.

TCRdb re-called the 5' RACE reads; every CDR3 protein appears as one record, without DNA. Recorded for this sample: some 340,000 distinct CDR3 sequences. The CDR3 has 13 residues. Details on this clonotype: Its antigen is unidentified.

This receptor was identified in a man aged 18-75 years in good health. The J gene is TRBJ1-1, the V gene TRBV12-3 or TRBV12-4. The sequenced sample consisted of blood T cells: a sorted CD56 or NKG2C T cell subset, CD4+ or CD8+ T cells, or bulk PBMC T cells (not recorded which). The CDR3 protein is CATGPTMNTEAFF.